These 24 T cell receptor beta chains were all obtained from the same sample, sequenced in a study of cytomegalovirus exposure and HLA in healthy donors. The study ran its PCR with 60 Vbeta and 13 Jbeta primers. Only in-frame clones appear in the TCRdb table, and some are missing; sequencing was by immunoSEQ multiplex PCR. The sample includes under 200,000 clones, roughly 78% of them seen just once. Sequencing used PBMCs. These receptors came from a woman in her thirties or forties in good health and CMV-seronegative.

The CDR3 nucleotides read TGTGCCAGCAGGGAGACAGAAGGCTACGAGCAGTACTTC. Protein product: CASRETEGYEQYF. V and J are TRBV2 and TRBJ2-7; tentatively, D is TRBD1 (5 bases). The V end lost 6 bases, the J end lost 3 bases, and 12 bases lay between the germline ends. The CDR3 contains 13 residues. Germline CDR1 is SNHLY and CDR2 is FYNNEI. The full variable domain, in which reference TRBV2 and TRBJ2-7 provide the parts outside the CDR3, is EPEVTQTPSHQVTQMGQEVILRCVPISNHLYFYWYRQILGQKVEFLVSFYNNEISEKSEIFDDQFSVERPDGSNFTLKIRSTKLEDSAMYFCASRETEGYEQYFGPGTRLTVT.

This chain connects TRBV19 to TRBJ2-6; D may be TRBD2 (6 bases). Trimming took off 6 bases at V and 2 bases at J, with 11 bases between the two ends. The germline V gene has CDR1 LNHDA and CDR2 SQIVND (reference sequence). There are 15 residues in the CDR3. DNA for the CDR3: TGTGCCAGTAGGGAGGGCAGGGCTGGGGCCAACGTCCTGACTTTC. The encoded protein is CASREGRAGANVLTF.

The CDR3 reads CARGGGQGADTGELFF. The DNA for the CDR3 is TGTGCCAGGGGAGGGGGACAGGGGGCGGACACCGGGGAGCTGTTTTTT. The rearrangement joins TRBV21-1 to TRBJ2-2; the DNA was not used to check the table's D call, TRBD1. TRBV21-1 is a listed pseudogene. The CDR3 has 16 residues.

This clone was seen only a few times. The chain carries TRBV4-1 and TRBJ2-1, with 8 bases matching TRBD2. J gave up 8 bases and V 1 base, and 7 bases lay outside the gene matches. This CDR3 has 15 residues. Germline V gene lookup returns CDR1 MGHRA and CDR2 YSYEKL. CDR3 amino acids: CASSQGGSSGDEQFF. The CDR3 bases are TGCGCCAGCAGCCAAGGGGGGAGTAGCGGGGATGAGCAGTTCTTC.

This rearrangement joins TRBV14 to TRBJ1-2, with a tentative D call TRBD1 (6 bases). Germline-derived CDR1 and CDR2 are SGHDN and FVKESK. The V and J ends lost 0 bases and 6 bases respectively, with 14 bases between them. The CDR3 contains 15 residues. The CDR3, as DNA: TGTGCCAGCAGCCAAGATCCCCCCTACAGGGATGGCTACACCTTC. Its protein product is CASSQDPPYRDGYTF.

To note about this clone: One end of the junction is discordant with germline, which a read error may explain. J is TRBJ2-5 and V is TRBV7-9; D remains unclear. The CDR3 consists of 12 residues. Looked up from germline, CDR1 is SEHNR and CDR2 is FQNEAQ (reference sequence). DNA for the CDR3: TGTTCCAGCAGCTCTCGTCTTAAGACCCAGTACTTC. Encoded protein: CSSSSRLKTQYF.

V is TRBV7-3 and J is TRBJ1-2, with TRBD1 as a possible D gene (6 bases). The V gene lost 0 bases and the J gene lost 8 bases, with 13 bases spanning the gap. Per the germline V gene, CDR1 is SGHTA and CDR2 is FQGTGA. The length of the CDR3 is 14 residues. This CDR3 is CASSLTESGEGYTF. In nucleotides, the CDR3 is TGTGCCAGCAGCTTAACAGAATCAGGGGAAGGCTACACCTTC.

The V gene is TRBV2, the J gene TRBJ2-3; 8 bases are shared with TRBD1. This CDR3 region has 15 residues. Trimming took 5 bases from V and 3 from J; bases not matched to a gene: 7. The germline CDR1 and CDR2 sequences are SNHLY and FYNNEI. DNA for the CDR3: TGTGCCAGCAGTTGGGACAGGTATCTTACAGATACGCAGTATTTT. Protein product: CASSWDRYLTDTQYF.

The chain recombines TRBV18 with TRBJ1-5, with a weak D call TRBD1 (6 bases). The CDR3 spans 16 residues. Germline V gene sequence: CDR1 KGHSH, CDR2 LQKENI. Between the trimmed V and J ends, which lost 4 bases and 7 bases, there was a span of 20 bases. The CDR3 nucleotides read TGTGCCAGCTCACGGTCGGCGGGGGGCCCGATCCAGCCCCAGCATTTT. Translated: CASSRSAGGPIQPQHF.

V and J are TRBV6-1 and TRBJ2-2; the D is unclear. The CDR3 contains 18 residues. CDR1 MNHNS and CDR2 SASEGT come from the germline V gene. The V end lost 2 bases, the J end lost 1 base, and 17 bases lay between the germline ends. CDR3 nucleotides: TGTGCCAGCAGTGAATTCCTTCCCCGAACAAGGAACACCGGGGAGCTGTTTTTT. Translating it yields CASSEFLPRTRNTGELFF.

The CDR3 DNA is TGTGCCAGCAGCCCGCTAAAGGGGGTCGGCTCCTACGAGCAGTACTTC. Protein product: CASSPLKGVGSYEQYF. V usage is TRBV11-2 and J usage is TRBJ2-7, with D maybe TRBD1 (6 bases). The CDR3 consists of 16 residues. The germline V gene has CDR1 SGHAT and CDR2 FQNNGV. The V end was cut by 5 bases, the J end by 0 bases, with 17 bases between.

This sequence joins TRBV9 and TRBJ2-7, with 11 positions matching TRBD1. This CDR3 comprises 14 residues. The germline V gene encodes CDR1 SGDLS and CDR2 YYNGEE. V lost 3 bases, J lost 4 bases, and 3 bases stayed unmatched. CDR3 residues: CASSAGTGGYEQYF. Here the CDR3 DNA reads TGTGCCAGCAGCGCCGGGACAGGGGGATACGAGCAGTACTTC.

A single count supports this clone. V usage is TRBV10-2 and J usage is TRBJ2-6, with 7 nucleotides matching TRBD1. V trimming: 6 bases; J trimming: 2 bases; junction bases outside the gene matches: 4. The CDR3 has 15 amino acids. Germline CDR1 is WSHSY and CDR2 is SAAADI. The chain's CDR3 is CASRGGETGANVLTF. CDR3 coding DNA: TGCGCCAGCAGAGGGGGCGAAACTGGGGCCAACGTCCTGACTTTC.

This rearrangement joins TRBV7-9 to TRBJ1-2, with 7 positions matching TRBD1. The CDR3 is made up of 12 amino acids. Germline values: CDR1 SEHNR, CDR2 FQNEAQ (reference sequence). Trimming at V came to 2 bases and at J to 8 bases, leaving 2 bases not matched to a gene. The chain's CDR3 is CASSLTGEGYTF. The CDR3 bases are TGTGCCAGCAGCTTAACAGGGGAAGGCTACACCTTC.

The CDR3 loop is CASSEGQLNTEAFF. CDR3 DNA sequence: TGCGCCAGCAGTGAAGGACAATTGAACACTGAAGCTTTCTTT. The chain recombines TRBV10-1 with TRBJ1-1, with D perhaps matching TRBD1 (5 bases). Germline CDR1 reads WNHNN; CDR2 reads SYGVQD (reference sequence). The length of the CDR3 is 14 residues. V lost 3 bases and J lost 0, with 8 bases in between.

V usage is TRBV15 and J usage is TRBJ2-2; 10 bases agree with TRBD1. CDR3 size: 18 residues. Per the germline V gene, CDR1 is LNHNV and CDR2 is YYDKDF (reference sequence). With V trimmed by 2 bases and J by 3 bases, 9 bases remained unmatched. As DNA, the CDR3 is TGTGCCACCAGCAGATTACCGGGACAGGGGACGGACACCGGGGAGCTGTTTTTT. Encoded protein: CATSRLPGQGTDTGELFF.

The V and J genes are TRBV19 and TRBJ2-1; 10 bases agree with TRBD2. Germline loops: CDR1 LNHDA, CDR2 SQIVND (reference sequence). This CDR3 contains 15 residues. V lost 4 bases and J lost 2; bases outside the gene matches: 2. Here the CDR3 reads CASSTTSGAYNEQFF. The DNA for the CDR3 is TGTGCCAGTAGTACTACTAGCGGGGCCTACAATGAGCAGTTCTTC. The full variable domain, with the rest looked up from reference TRBV19 and TRBJ2-1, is DGGITQSPKYLFRKEGQNVTLSCEQNLNHDAMYWYRQDPGQGLRLIYYSQIVNDFQKGDIAEGYSVSREKKESFPLTVTSAQKNPTAFYLCASSTTSGAYNEQFFGPGTRLTVL.

The chain is built from TRBV2 and TRBJ1-1; D might be TRBD1 (6 bases). CDR1 SNHLY and CDR2 FYNNEI come from the germline V gene. The CDR3 spans 16 residues. The V and J ends lost 10 bases and 1 base respectively, with 22 bases between them. CDR3 in DNA: TGTGCCACCCGCGGGCCGTCCGGGACACCGAACACTGAAGCTTTCTTT. Its protein product is CATRGPSGTPNTEAFF.

V is TRBV4-2 and J is TRBJ1-4; D is unclear. Germline CDR1 reads LGHNA; CDR2 reads YNFKEQ. V lost 0 bases, J lost 11 bases, and 13 bases lay in between. CDR3 size: 14 residues. The CDR3 reads CASSQEGSGRKLFF. As DNA, the CDR3 is TGTGCCAGCAGCCAAGAAGGATCGGGTCGGAAACTGTTTTTT.

The chain couples TRBV2 to TRBJ1-1; no clear D gene. V lost 6 bases to trimming and J lost 0 bases, with 20 bases between them. The CDR3 is 17 amino acids. Germline CDR1 reads SNHLY; CDR2 reads FYNNEI. Written as DNA, the CDR3 is TGTGCCAGCAGCCGATCTTCGGGGTTGACTTTGAACACTGAAGCTTTCTTT. As protein: CASSRSSGLTLNTEAFF.

The chain recombines TRBV14 with TRBJ1-2; the D gene is possibly TRBD1 (6 bases). The V gene's germline CDR1 is SGHDN and CDR2 FVKESK. CDR3 length: 13 amino acids. V was cut by 4 bases and J by 9 bases, with 15 bases left in between. The CDR3: CASSPHRRGSYTF. CDR3 DNA sequence: TGTGCCAGCAGCCCGCATCGCAGGGGTAGCTACACCTTC.

The chain couples TRBV6-8 to TRBJ1-4; D is unresolved. Trimming left V 2 bases short and J 8 bases short, with 15 bases between. The CDR3 covers 15 residues. CDR1 MNHGY and CDR2 SAAAGT come from the germline V gene. In nucleotides, the CDR3 is TGTGCCAGCAGTTACGGAGGAATAGTCAGCGAAAAACTGTTTTTT. Translating it yields CASSYGGIVSEKLFF.

The chain carries TRBV21-1 and TRBJ2-7; the D call of TRBD2 is as the table states it, not checked on the DNA. TRBV21-1 is assigned pseudogene status. The CDR3 extends over 11 amino acids. The CDR3 sequence is CASSKRYEQYF. CDR3 coding DNA: TGTGCCAGCAGCAAGCGATACGAGCAGTACTTC.

This clone was found a few times. V and J are TRBV5-1 and TRBJ1-4; D unclear. Germline CDR1 reads SGHRS; CDR2 reads YFSETQ. CDR3 length equals 14 residues. Trimming pared 3 bases from V and 6 bases from J, leaving 12 bases between. In DNA, the CDR3 is TGCGCCAGCAGCTCGGGAGCATTAGATGAAAAACTGTTTTTT. As protein: CASSSGALDEKLFF.